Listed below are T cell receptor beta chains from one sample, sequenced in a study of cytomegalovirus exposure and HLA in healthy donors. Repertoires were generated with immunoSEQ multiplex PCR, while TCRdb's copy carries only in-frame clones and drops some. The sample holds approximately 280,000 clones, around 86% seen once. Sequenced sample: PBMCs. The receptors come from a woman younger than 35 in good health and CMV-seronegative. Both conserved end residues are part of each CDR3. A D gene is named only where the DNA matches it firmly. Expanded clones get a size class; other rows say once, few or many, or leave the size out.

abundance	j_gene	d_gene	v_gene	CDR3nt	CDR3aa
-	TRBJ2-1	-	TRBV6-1	TGTGCCAGCAGTGGAGGTCCGCCCTGGTACAATGAGCAGTTCTTC	CASSGGPPWYNEQFF
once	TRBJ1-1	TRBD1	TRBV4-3	TGCGCCAGCAGCCGGGACAGGCTGAACACTGAAGCTTTCTTT	CASSRDRLNTEAFF
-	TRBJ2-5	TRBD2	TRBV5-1	TGCGCCAGCAGCTACAGGCCGCCTAGCGGGGGGGGAGAGACCCAGTACTTC	CASSYRPPSGGGETQYF
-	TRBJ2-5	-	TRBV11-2	TGTGCCAGCAGCTTATACTCGGAGACCCAGTACTTC	CASSLYSETQYF
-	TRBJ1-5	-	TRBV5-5	TGTAATCTAACAGACAGGATCAATCAGCCCCAGCATTTT	CNLTDRINQPQHF
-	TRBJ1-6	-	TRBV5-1	TGCGCCAGCAGCTTGGGCAGCTCCTATAATTCACCCCTCCACTTT	CASSLGSSYNSPLHF
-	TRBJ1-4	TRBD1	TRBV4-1	TGCGCCAGCAGCTTCGGACAGGGGATGGTAGCTGAAAAACTGTTTTTT	CASSFGQGMVAEKLFF
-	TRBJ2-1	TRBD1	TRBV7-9	TGTGCCAGCAGCTTAGCAGGACAGGGGGGCAATGAGCAGTTCTTC	CASSLAGQGGNEQFF
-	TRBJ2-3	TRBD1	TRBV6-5	TGTGCCAGCAGTCCCGGGACAGGCACAGATACGCAGTATTTT	CASSPGTGTDTQYF
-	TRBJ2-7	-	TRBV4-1	TGCGCCAGCAGCCAAGGGACTCGGGGGACCTACGAGCAGTACTTC	CASSQGTRGTYEQYF
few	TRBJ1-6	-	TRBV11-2	TGTGCCAGCAGTGGAGGGTATTCGTCCCTCCACTTT	CASSGGYSSLHF
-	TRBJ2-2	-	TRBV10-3	TGTGCCATCAGTGATGGACTATCCGCGAACACCGGGGAGCTGTTTTTT	CAISDGLSANTGELFF
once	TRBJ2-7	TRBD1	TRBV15	TGTGCCACCAGCGTTACAGGGGGATTCTACGAGCAGTACTTC	CATSVTGGFYEQYF
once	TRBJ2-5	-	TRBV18	TGTGCCAGCTCACCACAGGGGGTCCAAGAGACCCAGTACTTC	CASSPQGVQETQYF
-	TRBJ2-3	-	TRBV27	TGTGCCAGCAGTCCTACCAGGATGGCAGATACGCAGTATTTT	CASSPTRMADTQYF
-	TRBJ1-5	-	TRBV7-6	TGTGCCAGCAGCTTAGAGCCACGGGGAAACCAGCCCCAGCATTTT	CASSLEPRGNQPQHF
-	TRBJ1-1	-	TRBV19	TGTGCCAGTAGTCTGAGACAGGATGTCGGGGGGGCTTTCTTT	CASSLRQDVGGAFF
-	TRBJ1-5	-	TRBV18	TGTGCCAGCTCCCTAGGGGGGGCGGGCAATCAGCCCCAGCATTTT	CASSLGGAGNQPQHF
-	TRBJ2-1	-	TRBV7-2	TGTGCCAGCAGCTTACAGACTCAGGGGCAGTTCTTC	CASSLQTQGQFF
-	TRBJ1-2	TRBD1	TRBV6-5	TGTGCCAGCAGACCGGGACAGGCAAACTATGGCTACACCTTC	CASRPGQANYGYTF